Listed below are T cell receptor beta chains from one sample, sequenced in a study of blood T cell repertoires in COVID-19. Sequencing was performed with immunoSEQ multiplex PCR; in TCRdb, only in-frame clones are kept and a portion is missing. The table records 150,000 to 200,000 clones, 86% of them present only once. Sequencing input: peripheral blood. The receptor set was obtained from a young man with acute or convalescent COVID-19. Both conserved end residues are trimmed from each CDR3. Each record gives: J gene, V gene, CDR3 protein.

J: TRBJ2-1
V: TRBV6-5
CDR3: ASSNSGGARNEQF

J: TRBJ2-1
V: TRBV14
CDR3: ASSQDFLDSSYNEQF

J: TRBJ2-1
V: TRBV7-3
CDR3: ASSLIGQGTYNEQF

J: TRBJ2-3
V: TRBV20-1
CDR3: SASLADTQY

J: TRBJ2-5
V: TRBV7-7
CDR3: ASSSTRTGQETQY

J: TRBJ2-2
V: TRBV4-1
CDR3: ASSHSGGNTGELF

J: TRBJ2-5
V: TRBV6-2/TRBV6-3
CDR3: ASSYFLNREETQY

J: TRBJ1-3
V: TRBV28
CDR3: ASTRSPGATSGNTIY

J: TRBJ2-7
V: TRBV7-9
CDR3: ASSLGVGQDSEQY

J: TRBJ1-1
V: TRBV9
CDR3: ASSGRQGVKIAEAF

J: TRBJ1-3
V: TRBV29-1
CDR3: SVEAGFSGNTIY

J: TRBJ1-6
V: TRBV6-2/TRBV6-3
CDR3: ASSTGGASSVLH

J: TRBJ1-4
V: TRBV5-1
CDR3: ASSRDRPSTNEKLF

J: TRBJ2-5
V: TRBV28
CDR3: ASSVGQPQETQY

J: TRBJ1-4
V: TRBV7-9
CDR3: ASSYGDRGEKLF

J: TRBJ1-3
V: TRBV30
CDR3: AWNTQGAGNTIY

J: TRBJ1-3
V: TRBV7-9
CDR3: ASLASGNTIY

J: TRBJ2-1
V: TRBV12-5
CDR3: ASGFEISYNEQF

J: TRBJ2-3
V: TRBV24-1
CDR3: ATRDAGFADTQY

J: TRBJ2-7
V: TRBV7-3
CDR3: ASSRDGTGTYEQY

J: TRBJ2-7
V: TRBV18
CDR3: ASSLRGTGISEQY

J: TRBJ2-3
V: TRBV7-6
CDR3: ASSWDGTGGSTDTQY

J: TRBJ1-1
V: TRBV5-1
CDR3: ASSFNTALEAF

J: TRBJ1-1
V: TRBV19
CDR3: ASSIGQGGTEAF

J: TRBJ2-7
V: TRBV6-5
CDR3: ASSWTGADEQY

J: TRBJ1-1
V: TRBV7-9
CDR3: ASSWTEDTEAF

J: TRBJ2-7
V: TRBV6-5
CDR3: ASSYSTGHLYYEQY

J: TRBJ2-7
V: TRBV25-1
CDR3: ASSVRTGGLYEQY

J: TRBJ2-3
V: TRBV18
CDR3: ASSPGTLRTDTQY

J: TRBJ2-5
V: TRBV30
CDR3: AWSDYAGGYFLYQETQY

J: TRBJ2-2
V: TRBV5-1
CDR3: ASSSTGDTGELF

J: TRBJ1-2
V: TRBV4-1
CDR3: ASSQDDSPNYGYT

J: TRBJ1-6
V: TRBV28
CDR3: ASSFPGHKVDSPLH

J: TRBJ2-1
V: TRBV6-5
CDR3: ASTPPGGRYNEQF

J: TRBJ2-5
V: TRBV7-8
CDR3: ASSPSGLRAAQY

J: TRBJ1-2
V: TRBV10-3
CDR3: AISEDILRDSNYGYT

J: TRBJ1-1
V: TRBV11-2
CDR3: ASSSQENTEAF

J: TRBJ1-2
V: TRBV18
CDR3: ASSPTDPRDGYT

J: TRBJ1-4
V: TRBV5-1
CDR3: ASSPGTGDEKLF

J: TRBJ2-3
V: TRBV12-3/TRBV12-4
CDR3: ASSLHRPGTQY

J: TRBJ1-1
V: TRBV7-9
CDR3: ASSLFRSMNTEAF

J: TRBJ2-2
V: TRBV2
CDR3: ASSGPSGGPRTGELF

J: TRBJ2-2
V: TRBV7-3
CDR3: ASRGQGIGELF

J: TRBJ1-4
V: TRBV2
CDR3: ASSGQGMEKLF

J: TRBJ1-2
V: TRBV30
CDR3: AWSREVSGYGYT

J: TRBJ1-4
V: TRBV5-1
CDR3: ASSGPEGKLF

J: TRBJ2-3
V: TRBV19
CDR3: ASSLGTGSLSTDTQY

J: TRBJ2-3
V: TRBV13
CDR3: ASSQVTGGEDTDTQY

J: TRBJ2-1
V: TRBV3-1/TRBV3-2
CDR3: ASSQLGGRSYNEQF

J: TRBJ1-2
V: TRBV30
CDR3: AWDREANYGYT